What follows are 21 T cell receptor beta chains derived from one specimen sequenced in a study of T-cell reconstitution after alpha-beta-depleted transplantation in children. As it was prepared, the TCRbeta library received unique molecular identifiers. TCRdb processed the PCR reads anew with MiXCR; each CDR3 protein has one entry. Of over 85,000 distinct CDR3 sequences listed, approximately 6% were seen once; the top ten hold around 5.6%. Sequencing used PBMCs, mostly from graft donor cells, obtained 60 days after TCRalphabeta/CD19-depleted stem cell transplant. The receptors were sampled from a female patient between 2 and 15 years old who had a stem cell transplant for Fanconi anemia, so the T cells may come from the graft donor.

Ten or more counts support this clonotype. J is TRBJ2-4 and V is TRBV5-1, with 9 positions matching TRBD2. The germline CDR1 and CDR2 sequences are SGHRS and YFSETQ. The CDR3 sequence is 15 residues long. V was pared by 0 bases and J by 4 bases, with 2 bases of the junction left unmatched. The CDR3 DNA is TGCGCCAGCAGCTTGGTAGCGGGGGAGAAAAACATTCAGTACTTC. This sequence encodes CASSLVAGEKNIQYF.

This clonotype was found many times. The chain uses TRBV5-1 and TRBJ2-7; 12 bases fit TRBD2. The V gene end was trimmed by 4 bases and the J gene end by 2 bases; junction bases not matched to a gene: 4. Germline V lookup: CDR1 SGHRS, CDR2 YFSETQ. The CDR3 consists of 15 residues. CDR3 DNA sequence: TGCGCCAGCAGCAGACTAGCGGGGGTTACCTACGAGCAGTACTTC. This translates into CASSRLAGVTYEQYF.

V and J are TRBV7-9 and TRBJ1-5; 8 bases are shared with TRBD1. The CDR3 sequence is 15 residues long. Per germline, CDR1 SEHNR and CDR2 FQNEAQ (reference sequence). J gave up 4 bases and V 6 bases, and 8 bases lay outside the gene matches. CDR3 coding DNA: TGTGCCAGCAGTTGGGGACAGGTGGGGAATCAGCCCCAGCATTTT. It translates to CASSWGQVGNQPQHF. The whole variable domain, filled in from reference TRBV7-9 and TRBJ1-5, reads DTGVSQNPRHKITKRGQNVTFRCDPISEHNRLYWYRQTLGQGPEFLTYFQNEAQLEKSRLLSDRFSAERPKGSFSTLEIQRTEQGDSAMYLCASSWGQVGNQPQHFGDGTRLSIL.

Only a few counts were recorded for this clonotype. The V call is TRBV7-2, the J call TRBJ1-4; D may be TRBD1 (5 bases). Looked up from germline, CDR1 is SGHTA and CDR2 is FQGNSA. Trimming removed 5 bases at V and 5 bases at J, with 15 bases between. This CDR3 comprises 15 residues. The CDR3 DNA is TGTGCCAGCAGCCGGACTCGGGGGGGAAATGAAAAACTGTTTTTT. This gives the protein CASSRTRGGNEKLFF.

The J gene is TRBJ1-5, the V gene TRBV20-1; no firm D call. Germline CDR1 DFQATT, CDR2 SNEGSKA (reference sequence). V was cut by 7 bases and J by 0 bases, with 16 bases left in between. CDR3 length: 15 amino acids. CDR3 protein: CSGQGIGFSNQPQHF. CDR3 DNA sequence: TGCAGTGGACAAGGTATCGGCTTTAGCAATCAGCCCCAGCATTTT.

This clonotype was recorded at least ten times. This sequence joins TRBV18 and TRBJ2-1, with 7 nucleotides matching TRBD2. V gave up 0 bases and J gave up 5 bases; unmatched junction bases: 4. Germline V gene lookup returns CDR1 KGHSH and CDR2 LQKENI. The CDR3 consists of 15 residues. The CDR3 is CASSPPSGPHNEQFF. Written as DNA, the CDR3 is TGTGCCAGCTCACCACCTAGCGGGCCGCACAATGAGCAGTTCTTC.

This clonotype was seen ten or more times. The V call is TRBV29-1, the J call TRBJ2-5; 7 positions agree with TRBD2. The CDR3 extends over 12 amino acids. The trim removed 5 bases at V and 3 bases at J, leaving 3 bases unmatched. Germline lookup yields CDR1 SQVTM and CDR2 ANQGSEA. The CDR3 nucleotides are TGCAGCGTTATGAGCGGGGAAGAGACCCAGTACTTC. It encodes CSVMSGEETQYF.

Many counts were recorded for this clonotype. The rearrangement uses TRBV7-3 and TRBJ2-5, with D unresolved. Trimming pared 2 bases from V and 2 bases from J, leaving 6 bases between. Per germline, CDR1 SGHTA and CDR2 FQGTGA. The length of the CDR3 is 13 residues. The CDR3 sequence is CASSLSVQETQYF. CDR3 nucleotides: TGTGCCAGCAGCTTATCTGTTCAAGAGACCCAGTACTTC.

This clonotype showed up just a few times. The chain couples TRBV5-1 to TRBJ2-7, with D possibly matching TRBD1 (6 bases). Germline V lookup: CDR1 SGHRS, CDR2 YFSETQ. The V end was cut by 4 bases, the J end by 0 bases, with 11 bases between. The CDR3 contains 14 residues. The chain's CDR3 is CASSPQGGSYEQYF. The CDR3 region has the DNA TGCGCCAGCAGCCCACAGGGTGGCTCCTACGAGCAGTACTTC.

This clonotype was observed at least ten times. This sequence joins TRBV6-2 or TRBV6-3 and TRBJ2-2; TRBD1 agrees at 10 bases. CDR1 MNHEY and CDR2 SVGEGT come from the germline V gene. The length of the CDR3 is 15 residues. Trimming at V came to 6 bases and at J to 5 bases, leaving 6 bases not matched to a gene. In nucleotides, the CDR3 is TGTGCCAGCAGCCAAAGGACAGGGGGGACCGGGGAGCTGTTTTTT. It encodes CASSQRTGGTGELFF.

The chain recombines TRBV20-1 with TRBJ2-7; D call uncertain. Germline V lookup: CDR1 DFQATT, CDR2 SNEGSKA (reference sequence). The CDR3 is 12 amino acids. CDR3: CRARSSEVEQYF. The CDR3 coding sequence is TGCAGAGCGAGGTCCTCCGAGGTCGAGCAGTACTTC.

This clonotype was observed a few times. The DNA of the CDR3 is TGTGCCAGCAGTTTGTACAGGGGACTACAAGAGACCCAGTACTTC. Translated: CASSLYRGLQETQYF. V is TRBV27 and J is TRBJ2-5; D assignment may be TRBD1 or TRBD2 (7 bases each). The CDR3 consists of 15 residues. From germline, CDR1 is MNHEY and CDR2 SMNVEV (reference sequence). The V end was cut by 3 bases, the J end by 2 bases, with 13 bases between.

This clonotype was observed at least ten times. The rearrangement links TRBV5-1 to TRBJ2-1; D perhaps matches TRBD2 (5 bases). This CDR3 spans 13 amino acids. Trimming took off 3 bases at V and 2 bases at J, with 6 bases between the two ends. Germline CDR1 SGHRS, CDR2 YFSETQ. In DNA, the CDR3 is TGCGCCAGCAGCTCTAGCCCCTACAATGAGCAGTTCTTC. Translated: CASSSSPYNEQFF.

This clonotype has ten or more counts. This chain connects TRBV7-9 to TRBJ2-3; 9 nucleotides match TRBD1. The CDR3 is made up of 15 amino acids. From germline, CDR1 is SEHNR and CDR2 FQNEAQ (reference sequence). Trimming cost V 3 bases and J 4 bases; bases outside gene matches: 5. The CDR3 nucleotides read TGTGCCAGCAGCTTTTGGGACAGGGAGGCAGATACGCAGTATTTT. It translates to CASSFWDREADTQYF. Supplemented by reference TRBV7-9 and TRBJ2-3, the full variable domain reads DTGVSQNPRHKITKRGQNVTFRCDPISEHNRLYWYRQTLGQGPEFLTYFQNEAQLEKSRLLSDRFSAERPKGSFSTLEIQRTEQGDSAMYLCASSFWDREADTQYFGPGTRLTVL.

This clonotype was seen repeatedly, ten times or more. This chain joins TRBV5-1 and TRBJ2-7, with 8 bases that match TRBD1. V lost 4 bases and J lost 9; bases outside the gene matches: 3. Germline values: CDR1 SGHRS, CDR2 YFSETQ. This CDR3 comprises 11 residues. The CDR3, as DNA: TGCGCCAGCAGCCCTGGACAGGGGCAGTACTTC. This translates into CASSPGQGQYF.

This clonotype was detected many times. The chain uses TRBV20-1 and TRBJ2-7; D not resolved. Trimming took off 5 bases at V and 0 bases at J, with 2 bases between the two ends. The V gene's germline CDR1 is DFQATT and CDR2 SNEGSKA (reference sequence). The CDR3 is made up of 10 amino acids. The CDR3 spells CSAYSYEQYF. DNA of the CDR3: TGCAGTGCTTACTCCTACGAGCAGTACTTC.

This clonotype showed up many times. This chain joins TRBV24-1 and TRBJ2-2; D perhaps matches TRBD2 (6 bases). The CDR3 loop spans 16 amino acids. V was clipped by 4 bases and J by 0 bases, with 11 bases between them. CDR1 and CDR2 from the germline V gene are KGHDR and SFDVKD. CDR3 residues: CATSEVRGPNTGELFF. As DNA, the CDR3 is TGTGCCACCAGTGAGGTGCGGGGTCCGAACACCGGGGAGCTGTTTTTT.

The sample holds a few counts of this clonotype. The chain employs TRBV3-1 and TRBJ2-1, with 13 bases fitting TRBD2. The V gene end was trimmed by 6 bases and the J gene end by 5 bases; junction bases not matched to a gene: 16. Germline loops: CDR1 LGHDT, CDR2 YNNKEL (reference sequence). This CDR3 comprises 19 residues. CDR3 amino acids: CASRFKLAGGLIADNEQFF. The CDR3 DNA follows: TGTGCCAGCAGATTTAAACTAGCGGGAGGGCTCATTGCCGACAATGAGCAGTTCTTC.

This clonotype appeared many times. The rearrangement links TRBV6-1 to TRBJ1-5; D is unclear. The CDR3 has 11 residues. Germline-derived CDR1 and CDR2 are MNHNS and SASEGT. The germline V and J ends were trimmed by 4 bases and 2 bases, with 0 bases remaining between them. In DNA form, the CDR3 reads TGTGCCAGCAGTGGCAATCAGCCCCAGCATTTT. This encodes CASSGNQPQHF.

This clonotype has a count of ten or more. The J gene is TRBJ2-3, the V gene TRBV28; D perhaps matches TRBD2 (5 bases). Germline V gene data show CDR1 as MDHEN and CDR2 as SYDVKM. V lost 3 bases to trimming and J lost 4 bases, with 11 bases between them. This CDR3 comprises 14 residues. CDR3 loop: CASSFSRGPDTQYF. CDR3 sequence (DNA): TGTGCCAGCAGTTTTTCTAGAGGGCCAGATACGCAGTATTTT.

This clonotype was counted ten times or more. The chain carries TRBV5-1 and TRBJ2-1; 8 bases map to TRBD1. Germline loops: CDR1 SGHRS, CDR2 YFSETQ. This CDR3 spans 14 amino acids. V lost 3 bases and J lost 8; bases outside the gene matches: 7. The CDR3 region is CASSYQIQGDEQFF. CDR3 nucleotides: TGCGCCAGCAGCTACCAAATACAGGGGGATGAGCAGTTCTTC. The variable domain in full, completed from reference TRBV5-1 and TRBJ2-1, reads KAGVTQTPRYLIKTRGQQVTLSCSPISGHRSVSWYQQTPGQGLQFLFEYFSETQRNKGNFPGRFSGRQFSNSRSEMNVSTLELGDSALYLCASSYQIQGDEQFFGPGTRLTVL.